This TCR beta chain was found in a study of cytomegalovirus exposure and HLA in healthy donors (dated by TCRdb to 2017 to 2019). Notes on the research overall: A later analysis indicated that the roughly 120 validation repertoires were generated on the platform also employed for the 700 or so repertoires of the first cohort. The study aimed to test whether signatures of past pathogen exposure could be identified by cataloging public T cell receptors. In addition to the first cohort of 666 subjects, a separate validation cohort of 120 different subjects was used. To predict cytomegalovirus infection status, the study combined high-throughput TCR immunosequencing, statistical association of individual TCRs with disease status, and machine learning. On the study overall, not on this receptor specifically: A total of 150 to 200 TCR beta chains were listed by the study as associated with cytomegalovirus. Across donors, most TCR sequences were observed very rarely, whereas some public TCRs were present in many individuals. According to the authors, the approach could potentially be generalized to other disease states and immunological phenotypes. A later analysis lacked HLA typing for the validation cohort, so it scored co-occurrence in that cohort across all 120 or so repertoires. Subsequent analysis determined that TCRs grouped into clusters in the first cohort also showed a tendency toward co-occurrence across the roughly 110 validation repertoires, and about 94% of cluster scores exceeded 0. A few of the identified cytomegalovirus-associated TCR beta chains were confirmed in vitro to be specific for cytomegalovirus antigens. In both the original and validation cohorts, the classifier was reported to diagnose cytomegalovirus status with high specificity and sensitivity.

Separate from the approximately 670-subject first cohort, the validation cohort of more than 90 subjects was the group to which the donors belonged. As encoded in the germline V gene, CDR1 is SGHTA while CDR2 is FQGNSA. V ends up 5 bases short and J 5 bases short, with an unmatched junction base count of 6. From its cysteine to its phenylalanine, the CDR3 spans 14 amino acids. The kept DNA is CDR3 alone, 42 bases in frame from the first base. The library was generated by the immunoSEQ multiplex PCR assay. As for how the authors treated the data: To diagnose cytomegalovirus status from the catalog of TCR beta chain sequences, a statistical classification framework was built. Imported from immuneACCESS, the table was reduced by TCRdb to in-frame sequences with V and J called. These copies leave out some clones; in studies compared against another copy, an unresolved V gene accounts for under half, and the cause of the remainder is not known. Clone size and the V and J calls come from that table; the DNA yielded D and trimming. The sample table shows 150,000 or so clones, and approximately 88% are seen once. The leading ten clones occupy around 3.2% of the sample.

The count of this clone is one. Its antigen is still unknown. The record has no base qualities; no much larger clone is one base away. Sequenced material: PBMCs. The origin of this receptor is a woman between 18 and 29 years old in good health and CMV-seropositive. The rearrangement combines TRBV7-2 with TRBJ2-5; the central 9 bases match TRBD1. The CDR3: CASSRDRAWETQYF. The DNA is as follows: TGTGCCAGCAGCCGGGACAGGGCATGGGAGACCCAGTACTTC. Here the CDR3 is joined to the reference TRBV7-2 and TRBJ2-5 genes, and the full variable domain is: GAGVSQSPSNKVTEKGKDVELRCDPISGHTALYWYRQSLGQGLEFLIYFQGNSAPDKSGLPSDRFSAERTGGSVSTLTIQRTQQEDSAVYLCASSRDRAWETQYFGPGTRLLVL.